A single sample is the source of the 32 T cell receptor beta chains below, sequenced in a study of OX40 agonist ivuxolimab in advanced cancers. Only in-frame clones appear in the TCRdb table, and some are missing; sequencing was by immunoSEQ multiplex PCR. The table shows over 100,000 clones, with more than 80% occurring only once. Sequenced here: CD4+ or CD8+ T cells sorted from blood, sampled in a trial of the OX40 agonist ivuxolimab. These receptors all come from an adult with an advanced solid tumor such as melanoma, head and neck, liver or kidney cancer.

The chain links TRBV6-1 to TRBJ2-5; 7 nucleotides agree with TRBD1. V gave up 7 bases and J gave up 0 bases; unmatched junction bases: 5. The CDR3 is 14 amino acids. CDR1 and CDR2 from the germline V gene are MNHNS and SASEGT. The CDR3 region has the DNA TGTGCCAGCACCTCGACAGGGTACCAAGAGACCCAGTACTTC. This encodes CASTSTGYQETQYF.

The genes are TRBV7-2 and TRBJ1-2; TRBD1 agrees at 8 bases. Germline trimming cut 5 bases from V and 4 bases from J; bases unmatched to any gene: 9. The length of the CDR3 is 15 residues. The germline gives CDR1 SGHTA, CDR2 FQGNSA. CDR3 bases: TGTGCCAGCAGCCTGACAGGGGAGAGGTCCTATGGCTACACCTTC. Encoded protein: CASSLTGERSYGYTF.

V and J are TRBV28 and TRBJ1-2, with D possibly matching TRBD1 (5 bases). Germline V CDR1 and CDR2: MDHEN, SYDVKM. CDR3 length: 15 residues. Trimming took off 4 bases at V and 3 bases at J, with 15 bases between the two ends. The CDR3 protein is CASSSRAWGYYGYTF. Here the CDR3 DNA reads TGTGCCAGCAGTTCTCGGGCATGGGGCTACTATGGCTACACCTTC.

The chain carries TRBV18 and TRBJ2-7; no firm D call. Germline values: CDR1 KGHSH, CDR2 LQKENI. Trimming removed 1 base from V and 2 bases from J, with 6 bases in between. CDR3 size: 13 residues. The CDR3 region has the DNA TGTGCCAGCTCACCACAGGGTACCTACGAGCAGTACTTC. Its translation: CASSPQGTYEQYF.

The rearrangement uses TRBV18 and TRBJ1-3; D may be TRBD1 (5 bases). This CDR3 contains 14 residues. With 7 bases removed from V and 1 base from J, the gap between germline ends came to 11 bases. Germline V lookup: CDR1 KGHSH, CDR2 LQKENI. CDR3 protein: CASLLQGSGNTIYF. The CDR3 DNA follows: TGTGCCAGCTTACTCCAGGGTTCTGGAAACACCATATATTTT.

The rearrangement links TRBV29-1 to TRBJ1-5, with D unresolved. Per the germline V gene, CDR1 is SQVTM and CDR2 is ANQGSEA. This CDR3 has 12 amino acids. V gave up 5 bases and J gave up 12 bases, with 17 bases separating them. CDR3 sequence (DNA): TGCAGCGTTACGGACTTCCTTAAGATCCAGCATTTT. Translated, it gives CSVTDFLKIQHF. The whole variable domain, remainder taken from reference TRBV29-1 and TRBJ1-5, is SAVISQKPSRDICQRGTSLTIQCQVDSQVTMMFWYRQQPGQSLTLIATANQGSEATYESGFVIDKFPISRPNLTFSTLTVSNMSPEDSSIYLCSVTDFLKIQHFGDGTRLSIL.

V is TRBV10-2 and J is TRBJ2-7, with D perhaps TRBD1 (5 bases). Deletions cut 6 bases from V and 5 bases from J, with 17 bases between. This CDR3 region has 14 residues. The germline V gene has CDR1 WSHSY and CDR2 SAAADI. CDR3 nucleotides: TGCGCCAGCAGCAGGGCCGGCAGAACGGACGAGCAGTACTTC. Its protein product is CASSRAGRTDEQYF.

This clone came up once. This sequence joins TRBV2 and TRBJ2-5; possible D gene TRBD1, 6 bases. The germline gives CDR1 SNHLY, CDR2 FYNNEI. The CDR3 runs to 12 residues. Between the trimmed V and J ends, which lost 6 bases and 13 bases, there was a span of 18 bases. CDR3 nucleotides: TGTGCCAGCAGGGCTACAGGGCCGCAGGCGTACTTC. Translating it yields CASRATGPQAYF.

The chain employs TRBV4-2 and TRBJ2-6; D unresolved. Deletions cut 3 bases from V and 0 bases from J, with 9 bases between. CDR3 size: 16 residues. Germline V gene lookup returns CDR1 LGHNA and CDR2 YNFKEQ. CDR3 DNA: TGTGCCAGCAGCCACGGACGGTTCTCTGGGGCCAACGTCCTGACTTTC. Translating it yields CASSHGRFSGANVLTF.

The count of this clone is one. This CDR3 reads CASVRGERTDTQYF. In DNA form, the CDR3 reads TGCGCCAGCGTGCGCGGGGAGCGCACAGATACGCAGTATTTT. The chain links TRBV10-2 to TRBJ2-3, with D perhaps TRBD2 (6 bases). The CDR3 spans 14 residues. V shed 8 bases and J shed 1 base, with 13 bases lying between them. The germline V gene encodes CDR1 WSHSY and CDR2 SAAADI.

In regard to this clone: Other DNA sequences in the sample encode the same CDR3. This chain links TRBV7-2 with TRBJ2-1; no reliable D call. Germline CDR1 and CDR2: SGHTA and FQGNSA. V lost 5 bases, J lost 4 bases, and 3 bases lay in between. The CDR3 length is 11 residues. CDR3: CASSPYNEQFF. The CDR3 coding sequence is TGTGCCAGCAGCCCATACAATGAGCAGTTCTTC.

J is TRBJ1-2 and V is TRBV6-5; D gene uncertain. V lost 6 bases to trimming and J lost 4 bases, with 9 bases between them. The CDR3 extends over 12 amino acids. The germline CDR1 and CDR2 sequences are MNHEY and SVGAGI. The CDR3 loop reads CASRKVGYGYTF. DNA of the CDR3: TGTGCCAGCAGAAAAGTCGGCTATGGCTACACCTTC.

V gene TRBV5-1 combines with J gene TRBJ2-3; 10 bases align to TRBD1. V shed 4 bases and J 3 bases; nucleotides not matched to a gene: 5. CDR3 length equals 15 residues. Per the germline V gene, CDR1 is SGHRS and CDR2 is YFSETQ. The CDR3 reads CASSNRDRGTDTQYF. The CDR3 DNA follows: TGCGCCAGCAGCAACCGGGACAGGGGTACAGATACGCAGTATTTT.

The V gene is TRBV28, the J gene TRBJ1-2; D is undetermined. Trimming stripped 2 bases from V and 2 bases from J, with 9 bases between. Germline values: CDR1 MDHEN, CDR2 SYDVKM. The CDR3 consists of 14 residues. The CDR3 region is CASSLGPKNYGYTF. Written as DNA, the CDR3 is TGTGCCAGCAGTTTAGGCCCAAAAAACTATGGCTACACCTTC.

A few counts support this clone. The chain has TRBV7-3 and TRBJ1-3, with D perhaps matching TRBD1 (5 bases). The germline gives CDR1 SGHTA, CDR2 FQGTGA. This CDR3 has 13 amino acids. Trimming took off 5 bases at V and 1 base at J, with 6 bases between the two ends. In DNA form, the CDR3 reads TGTGCCAGCAGCCCAGGGTCTGGAAACACCATATATTTT. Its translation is CASSPGSGNTIYF.

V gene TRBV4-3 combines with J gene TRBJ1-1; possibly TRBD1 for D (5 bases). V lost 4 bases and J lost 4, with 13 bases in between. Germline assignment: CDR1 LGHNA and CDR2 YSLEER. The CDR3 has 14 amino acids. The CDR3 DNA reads TGCGCCAGCAGCCCATCCCGGGACTTCACTGAAGCTTTCTTT. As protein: CASSPSRDFTEAFF.

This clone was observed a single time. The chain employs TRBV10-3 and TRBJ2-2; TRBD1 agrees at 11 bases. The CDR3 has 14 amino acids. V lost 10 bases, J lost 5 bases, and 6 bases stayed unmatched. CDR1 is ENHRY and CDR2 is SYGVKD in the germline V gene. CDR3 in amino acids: CATTGQGATGELFF. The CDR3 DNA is TGTGCCACTACCGGACAGGGGGCTACCGGGGAGCTGTTTTTT.

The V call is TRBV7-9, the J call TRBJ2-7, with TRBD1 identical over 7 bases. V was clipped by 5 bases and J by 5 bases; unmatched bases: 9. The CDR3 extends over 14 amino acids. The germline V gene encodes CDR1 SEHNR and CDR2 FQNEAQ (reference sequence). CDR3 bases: TGTGCCAGCAGCCGGGGACAGCCATCCCACGAGCAGTACTTC. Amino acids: CASSRGQPSHEQYF. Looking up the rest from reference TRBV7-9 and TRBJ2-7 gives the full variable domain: DTGVSQNPRHKITKRGQNVTFRCDPISEHNRLYWYRQTLGQGPEFLTYFQNEAQLEKSRLLSDRFSAERPKGSFSTLEIQRTEQGDSAMYLCASSRGQPSHEQYFGPGTRLTVT.

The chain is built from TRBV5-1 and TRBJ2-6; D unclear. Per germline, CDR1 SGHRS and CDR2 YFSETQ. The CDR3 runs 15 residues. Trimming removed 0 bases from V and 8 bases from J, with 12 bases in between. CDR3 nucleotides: TGCGCCAGCAGCTTGGGACGCCTCGCGTCCAACGTCCTGACTTTC. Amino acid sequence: CASSLGRLASNVLTF.

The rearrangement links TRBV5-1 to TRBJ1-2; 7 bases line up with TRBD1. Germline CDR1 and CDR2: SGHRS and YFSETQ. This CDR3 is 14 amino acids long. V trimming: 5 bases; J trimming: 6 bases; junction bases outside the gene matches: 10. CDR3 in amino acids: CASSYGQVSHGYTF. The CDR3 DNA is TGCGCCAGCAGTTACGGACAGGTTTCGCATGGCTACACCTTC. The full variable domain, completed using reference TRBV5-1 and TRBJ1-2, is KAGVTQTPRYLIKTRGQQVTLSCSPISGHRSVSWYQQTPGQGLQFLFEYFSETQRNKGNFPGRFSGRQFSNSRSEMNVSTLELGDSALYLCASSYGQVSHGYTFGSGTRLTVV.

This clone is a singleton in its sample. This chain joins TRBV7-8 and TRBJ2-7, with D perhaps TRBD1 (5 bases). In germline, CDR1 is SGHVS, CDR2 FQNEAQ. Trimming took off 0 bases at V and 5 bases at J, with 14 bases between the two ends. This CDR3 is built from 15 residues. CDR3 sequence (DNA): TGTGCCAGCAGCTTAGCGATGGCAGGGATCCACGAGCAGTACTTC. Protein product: CASSLAMAGIHEQYF.

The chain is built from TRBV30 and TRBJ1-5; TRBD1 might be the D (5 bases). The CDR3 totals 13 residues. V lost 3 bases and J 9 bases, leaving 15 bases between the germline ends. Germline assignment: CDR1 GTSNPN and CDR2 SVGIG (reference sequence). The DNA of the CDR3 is TGTGCCTGGAGCGTGGGACCACCTTCGCCCCAGCATTTT. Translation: CAWSVGPPSPQHF.

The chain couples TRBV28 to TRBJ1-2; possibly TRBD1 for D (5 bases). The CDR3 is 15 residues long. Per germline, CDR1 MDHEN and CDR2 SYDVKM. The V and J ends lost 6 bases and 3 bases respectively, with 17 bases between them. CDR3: CASRTGAMQDYGYTF. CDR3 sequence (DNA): TGTGCCAGCAGGACTGGGGCCATGCAGGACTATGGCTACACCTTC.

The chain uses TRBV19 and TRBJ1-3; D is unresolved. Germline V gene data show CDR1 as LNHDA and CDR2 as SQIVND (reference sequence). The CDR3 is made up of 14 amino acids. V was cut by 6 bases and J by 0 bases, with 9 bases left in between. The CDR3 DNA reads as TGTGCCAGTAGCGACTCAACCTCTGGAAACACCATATATTTT. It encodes CASSDSTSGNTIYF.

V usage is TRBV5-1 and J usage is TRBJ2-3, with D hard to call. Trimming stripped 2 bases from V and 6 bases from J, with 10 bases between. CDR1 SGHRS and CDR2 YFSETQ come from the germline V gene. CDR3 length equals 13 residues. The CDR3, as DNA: TGCGCCAGCAGCTTAGGTATTTCGGATACGCAGTATTTT. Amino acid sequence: CASSLGISDTQYF.

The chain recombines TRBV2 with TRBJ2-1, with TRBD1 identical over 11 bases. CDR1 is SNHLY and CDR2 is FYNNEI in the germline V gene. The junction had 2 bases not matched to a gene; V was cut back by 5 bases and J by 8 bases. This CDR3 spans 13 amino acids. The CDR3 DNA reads TGTGCCAGCAGTTCGGGACAGGGGGATGAGCAGTTCTTC. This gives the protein CASSSGQGDEQFF.

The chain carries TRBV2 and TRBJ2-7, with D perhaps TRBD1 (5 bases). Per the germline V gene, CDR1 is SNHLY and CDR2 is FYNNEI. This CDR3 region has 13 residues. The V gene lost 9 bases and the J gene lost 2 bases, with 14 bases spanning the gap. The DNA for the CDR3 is TGTGCCAGTAGGAGACAGCTACCCTACGAGCAGTACTTC. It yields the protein CASRRQLPYEQYF.

The CDR3 bases are TGTGCCAGTGTGACTACGGCCGAGAGCTCTGGAAACACCATATATTTT. It yields the protein CASVTTAESSGNTIYF. The V call is TRBV19, the J call TRBJ1-3; D is uncertain. Germline V gene sequence: CDR1 LNHDA, CDR2 SQIVND (reference sequence). This CDR3 spans 16 amino acids. V lost 8 bases to trimming and J lost 0 bases, with 17 bases between them.

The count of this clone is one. The CDR3 here is CATQRGSNTGELFF. For the CDR3, the DNA is TGTGCCACCCAAAGGGGGTCGAACACCGGGGAGCTGTTTTTT. The chain links TRBV25-1 to TRBJ2-2, with D perhaps TRBD1 (6 bases). Trimming took off 10 bases at V and 0 bases at J, with 12 bases between the two ends. CDR1 MGHDK and CDR2 SYGVNS come from the germline V gene. The CDR3 is 14 residues long.

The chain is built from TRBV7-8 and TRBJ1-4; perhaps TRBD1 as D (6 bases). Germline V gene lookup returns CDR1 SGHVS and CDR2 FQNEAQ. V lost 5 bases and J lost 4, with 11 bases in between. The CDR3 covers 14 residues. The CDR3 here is CASSAGQFNEKLFF. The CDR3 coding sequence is TGTGCCAGCAGCGCCGGACAGTTTAATGAAAAACTGTTTTTT.

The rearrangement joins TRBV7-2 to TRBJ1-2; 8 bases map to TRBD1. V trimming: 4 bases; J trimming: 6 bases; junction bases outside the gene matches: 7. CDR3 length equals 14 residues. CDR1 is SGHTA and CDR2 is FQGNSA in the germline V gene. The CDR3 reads CASSSQQGVHGYTF. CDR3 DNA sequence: TGTGCCAGCAGCTCACAACAGGGGGTACATGGCTACACCTTC.

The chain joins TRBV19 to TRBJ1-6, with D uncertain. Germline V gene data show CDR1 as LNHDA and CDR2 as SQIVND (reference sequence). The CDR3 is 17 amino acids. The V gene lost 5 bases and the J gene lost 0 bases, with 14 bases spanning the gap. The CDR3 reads CASSVDPRSSYNSPLHF. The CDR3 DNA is TGTGCCAGTAGTGTCGATCCCCGGAGCTCCTATAATTCACCCCTCCACTTT.